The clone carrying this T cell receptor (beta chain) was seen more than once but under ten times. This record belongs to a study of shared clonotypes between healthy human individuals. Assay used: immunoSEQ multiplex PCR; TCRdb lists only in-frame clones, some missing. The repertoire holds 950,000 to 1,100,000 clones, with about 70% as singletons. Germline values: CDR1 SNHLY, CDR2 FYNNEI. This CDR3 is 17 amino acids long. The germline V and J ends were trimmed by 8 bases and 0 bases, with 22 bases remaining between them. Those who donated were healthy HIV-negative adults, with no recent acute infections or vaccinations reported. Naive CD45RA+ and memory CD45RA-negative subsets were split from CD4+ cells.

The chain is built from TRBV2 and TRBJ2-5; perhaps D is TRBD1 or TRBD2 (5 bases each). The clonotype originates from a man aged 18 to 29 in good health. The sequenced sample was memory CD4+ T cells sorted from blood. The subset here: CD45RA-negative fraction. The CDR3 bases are TGTGCCAGCCGATTGGGGTCCTTGGGGACGTACCAAGAGACCCAGTACTTC. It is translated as CASRLGSLGTYQETQYF.